This TCR beta chain was identified in a study of CD8+ T cells in alopecia areata. Study observations and caveats: Scalp and blood retained many expanded lesional clones during tofacitinib. Patients shared TCRs less clearly than mice did, possibly owing to HLA. Clonality was higher in lesional than normal scalp, especially in alopecia totalis/universalis.

The CDR3 length is 13 residues. In germline, CDR1 is SGHTA, CDR2 FQGTGA. V shed 2 bases and J shed 1 base, with 5 bases lying between them. The authors extracted RNA and reverse transcribed it into cDNA as the sequencing template. The repertoire was sequenced with immunoSEQ multiplex PCR; TCRdb's copy has only in-frame clones and lacks some. Among about 120,000 clones listed, approximately 53% were seen once. This clone was counted a few times. Its target is not known. This same CDR3 is encoded by further DNA sequences in the sample. Stated treatment: oral pan-JAK inhibitor, 5-10 mg twice daily. The receptor comes from a human donor with alopecia areata. Sequencing used CD4+ T cells sorted from blood, obtained at week 4, from a patient treated with tofacitinib. V and J are TRBV7-3 and TRBJ1-1; possibly TRBD1 for D (5 bases). CDR3 amino acids: CASSLGQNTEAFF. The CDR3 nucleotides are TGTGCCAGCAGCTTAGGACAGAACACTGAAGCTTTCTTT. Variable domain in full (rest from reference TRBV7-3 and TRBJ1-1): GAGVSQTPSNKVTEKGKYVELRCDPISGHTALYWYRQSLGQGPEFLIYFQGTGAADDSGLPNDRFFAVRPEGSVSTLKIQRTERGDSAVYLCASSLGQNTEAFFGQGTRLTVV.